This TCR beta chain was profiled in a study of T-cell reconstitution after alpha-beta-depleted transplantation in children. CDR3 size: 16 residues. V lost 0 bases to trimming and J lost 3 bases, with 16 bases between them. CDR1 and CDR2 (germline): SGHRS, YFSETQ. Study conclusions and caveats: T-cell counts and diversity were attributed mostly to newly produced T cells one year after transplant. Some patients' high day-60 TCRbeta diversity was attributed to recipient cells surviving conditioning. At around two months after transplant, the alpha-beta T cells were reportedly derived from several hundred expanded clones that came from non-depleted graft cells.

In the case of this clonotype: Its antigen remains unidentified.

Preparing the TCRbeta library involved the use of unique molecular identifiers. TCRdb independently ran MiXCR on the PCR reads; one entry per CDR3 protein. The table includes about 980,000 distinct CDR3 sequences, roughly 31% detected once. The input for sequencing was PBMCs, mostly from graft donor cells, taken 360 days after TCRalphabeta/CD19-depleted stem cell transplant. This TCR was recovered from a boy younger than two who had a stem cell transplant for SCID, so the T cells may come from the graft donor. V and J are TRBV5-1 and TRBJ2-7, with D tentatively TRBD2 (5 bases). DNA for the CDR3: TGCGCCAGCAGCTTGGAGGAAGCGGCCCACCACTACGAGCAGTACTTC. Residues: CASSLEEAAHHYEQYF.